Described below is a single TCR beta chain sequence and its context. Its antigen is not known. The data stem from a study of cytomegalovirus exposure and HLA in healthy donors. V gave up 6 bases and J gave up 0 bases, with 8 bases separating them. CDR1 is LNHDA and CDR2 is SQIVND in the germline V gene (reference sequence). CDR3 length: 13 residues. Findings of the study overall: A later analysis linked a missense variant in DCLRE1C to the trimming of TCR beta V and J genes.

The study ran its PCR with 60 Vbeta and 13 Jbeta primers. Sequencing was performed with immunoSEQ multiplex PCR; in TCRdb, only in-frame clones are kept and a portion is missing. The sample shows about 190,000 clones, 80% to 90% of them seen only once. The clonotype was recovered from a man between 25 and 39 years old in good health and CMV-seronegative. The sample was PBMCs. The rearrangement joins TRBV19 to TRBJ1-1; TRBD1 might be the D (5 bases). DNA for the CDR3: TGTGCCAGTAGGGGGCGAATGAACACTGAAGCTTTCTTT. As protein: CASRGRMNTEAFF.